This TCR beta chain appears in the sequencing data of a study of patients and donors after allogeneic stem cell transplantation. TCRdb re-derived calls from the RT-PCR reads in MiXCR, one entry per CDR3 protein. The sample holds hundreds of thousands of distinct CDR3 sequences, over 30% seen once. The sample holds a few counts of this clonotype. The specimen sequenced was blood, either unsorted or a sorted T cell fraction (not recorded which). The receptor comes from a human donor who was either an allogeneic HSCT recipient or a stem cell or donor lymphocyte infusion donor (not recorded which). It is not recorded whose cells these are; they may come from a transplant donor.

The CDR3 loop reads CSVTSGASYEQYF. The CDR3 nucleotides read TGCAGCGTGACTAGCGGGGCCTCCTACGAGCAGTACTTC. The rearrangement links TRBV29-1 to TRBJ2-7, with TRBD2 identical over 11 bases. V was clipped by 6 bases and J by 0 bases; unmatched bases: 1. The CDR3 is 13 residues long. CDR1 and CDR2 (germline): SQVTM, ANQGSEA.